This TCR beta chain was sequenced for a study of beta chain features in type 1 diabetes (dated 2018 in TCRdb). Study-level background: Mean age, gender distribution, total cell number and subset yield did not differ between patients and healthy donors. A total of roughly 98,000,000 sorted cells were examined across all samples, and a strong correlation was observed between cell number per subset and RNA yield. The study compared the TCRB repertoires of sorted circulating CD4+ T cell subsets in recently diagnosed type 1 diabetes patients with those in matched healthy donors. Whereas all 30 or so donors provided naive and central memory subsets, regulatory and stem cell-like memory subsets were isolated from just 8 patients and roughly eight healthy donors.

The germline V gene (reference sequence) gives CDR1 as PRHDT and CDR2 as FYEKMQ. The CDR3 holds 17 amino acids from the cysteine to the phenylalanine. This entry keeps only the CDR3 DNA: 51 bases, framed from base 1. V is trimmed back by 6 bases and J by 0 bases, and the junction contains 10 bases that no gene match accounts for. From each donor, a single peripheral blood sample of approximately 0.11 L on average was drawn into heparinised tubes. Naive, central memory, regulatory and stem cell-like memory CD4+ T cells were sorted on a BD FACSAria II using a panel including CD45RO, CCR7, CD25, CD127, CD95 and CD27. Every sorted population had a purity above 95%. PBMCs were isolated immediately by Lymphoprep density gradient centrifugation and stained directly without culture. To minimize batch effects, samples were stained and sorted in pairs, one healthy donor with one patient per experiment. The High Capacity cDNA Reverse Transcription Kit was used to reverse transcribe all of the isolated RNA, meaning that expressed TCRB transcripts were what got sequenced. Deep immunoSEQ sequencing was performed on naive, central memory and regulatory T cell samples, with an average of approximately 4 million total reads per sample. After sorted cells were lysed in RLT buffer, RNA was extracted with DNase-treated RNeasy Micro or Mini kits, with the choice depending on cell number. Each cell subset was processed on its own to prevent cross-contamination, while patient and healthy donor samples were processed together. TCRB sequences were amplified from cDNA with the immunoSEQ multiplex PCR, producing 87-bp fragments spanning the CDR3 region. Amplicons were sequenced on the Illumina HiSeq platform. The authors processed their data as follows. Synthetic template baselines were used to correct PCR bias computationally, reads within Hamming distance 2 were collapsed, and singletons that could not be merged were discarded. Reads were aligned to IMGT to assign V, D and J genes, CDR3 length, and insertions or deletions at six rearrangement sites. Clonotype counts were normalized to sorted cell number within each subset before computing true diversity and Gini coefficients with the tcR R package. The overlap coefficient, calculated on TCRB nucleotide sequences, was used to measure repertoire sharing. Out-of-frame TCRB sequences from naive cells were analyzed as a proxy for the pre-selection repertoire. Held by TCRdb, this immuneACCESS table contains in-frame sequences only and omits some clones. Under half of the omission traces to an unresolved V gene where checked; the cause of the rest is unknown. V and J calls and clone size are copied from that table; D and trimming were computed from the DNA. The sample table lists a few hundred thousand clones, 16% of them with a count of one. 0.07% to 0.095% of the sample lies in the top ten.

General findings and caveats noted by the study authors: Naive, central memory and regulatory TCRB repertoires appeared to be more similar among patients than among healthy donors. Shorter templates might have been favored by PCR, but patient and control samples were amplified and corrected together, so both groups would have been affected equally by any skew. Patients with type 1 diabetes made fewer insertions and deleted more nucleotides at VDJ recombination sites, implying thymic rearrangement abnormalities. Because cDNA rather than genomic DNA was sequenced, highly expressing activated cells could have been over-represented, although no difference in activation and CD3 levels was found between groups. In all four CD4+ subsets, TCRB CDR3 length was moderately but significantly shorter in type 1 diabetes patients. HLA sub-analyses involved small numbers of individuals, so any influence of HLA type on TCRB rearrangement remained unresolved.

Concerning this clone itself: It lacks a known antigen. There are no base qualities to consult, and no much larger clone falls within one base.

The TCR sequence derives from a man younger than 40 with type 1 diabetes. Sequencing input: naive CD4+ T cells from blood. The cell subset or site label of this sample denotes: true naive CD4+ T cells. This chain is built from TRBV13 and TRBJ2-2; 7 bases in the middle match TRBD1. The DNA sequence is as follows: TGTGCCAGCAGTGTTATCCTGGACAGGACGAACACCGGGGAGCTGTTTTTT. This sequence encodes CASSVILDRTNTGELFF.